One sample yielded the 25 T cell receptor beta chains listed below, sequenced in a study of cytomegalovirus exposure and HLA in healthy donors. The table came from immunoSEQ multiplex PCR; TCRdb's copy has only in-frame clones and leaves some out. This repertoire shows 100,000 to 150,000 clones, around 88% found once; its top ten account for approximately 2%. The sample was PBMCs. The receptors here all came from a young man in good health and CMV-seronegative.

The V and J genes are TRBV7-9 and TRBJ1-2; D unresolved. Trimming left V 0 bases short and J 4 bases short, with 9 bases between. This CDR3 is 14 amino acids long. The germline CDR1 and CDR2 sequences are SEHNR and FQNEAQ (reference sequence). This CDR3 reads CASSLAREAYGYTF. The DNA of the CDR3 is TGTGCCAGCAGCTTAGCAAGGGAGGCCTATGGCTACACCTTC.

The chain carries TRBV7-8 and TRBJ2-7, with no clear D. Germline values: CDR1 SGHVS, CDR2 FQNEAQ. The V and J ends lost 3 bases and 3 bases respectively, with 12 bases between them. There are 14 residues in the CDR3. The CDR3 sequence is CASSLAEGYYEQYF. In nucleotides, the CDR3 is TGTGCCAGCAGCTTGGCGGAAGGATACTACGAGCAGTACTTC.

For the CDR3, the DNA is TGTGCCAGCAGCCATGGTCAGGACAGAGTCCTCTATGGCTACACCTTC. Translated, it gives CASSHGQDRVLYGYTF. The gene calls are TRBV14 and TRBJ1-2; TRBD1 might be the D (6 bases). The germline V gene encodes CDR1 SGHDN and CDR2 FVKESK. V lost 3 bases to trimming and J lost 4 bases, with 18 bases between them. CDR3 length equals 16 residues.

The rearrangement uses TRBV11-2 and TRBJ2-3; 7 bases are a match to TRBD1. This CDR3 has 15 residues. Germline V CDR1 and CDR2: SGHAT, FQNNGV. The V gene end was trimmed by 1 base and the J gene end by 3 bases; junction bases not matched to a gene: 4. CDR3 sequence reads: CASSLGQTGTDTQYF. The CDR3 nucleotides read TGTGCCAGCAGCTTAGGGCAGACAGGGACAGATACGCAGTATTTT.

The V and J genes are TRBV6-6 and TRBJ2-2; TRBD1 matches 8 bases. The CDR3 totals 15 residues. V was clipped by 6 bases and J by 4 bases; unmatched bases: 7. Looked up from germline, CDR1 is MNHNY and CDR2 is SVGAGI (reference sequence). Here the CDR3 DNA reads TGTGCCAGCAGGCAAAGGACAGGGCGCACCGGGGAGCTGTTTTTT. Translating it yields CASRQRTGRTGELFF.

The rearrangement uses TRBV7-2 and TRBJ1-1; D is ambiguous. The CDR3 is 13 residues long. Per the germline V gene, CDR1 is SGHTA and CDR2 is FQGNSA. Trimming shortened V by 3 bases and J by 1 base, and 6 bases separated the two germline ends. CDR3 sequence (DNA): TGTGCCAGCAGCTTCACTCCGAACACTGAAGCTTTCTTT. Its translation: CASSFTPNTEAFF.

CDR3: CASSLGTASNYGYTF. In nucleotides, the CDR3 is TGTGCCAGCAGCTTAGGGACAGCATCTAACTATGGCTACACCTTC. This rearrangement joins TRBV7-9 to TRBJ1-2, with D possibly TRBD1 on 6 matching bases. Germline V gives CDR1 SEHNR, CDR2 FQNEAQ (reference sequence). The CDR3 is 15 residues long. V gave up 1 base and J gave up 0 bases, with 9 bases separating them.

The V call is TRBV29-1, the J call TRBJ2-3; 11 positions match TRBD2. CDR1 SQVTM and CDR2 ANQGSEA come from the germline V gene. J lost 3 bases, V lost 5 bases, and 10 bases had no gene match. This CDR3 spans 16 amino acids. The CDR3 DNA follows: TGCAGCGTTAATAATAGCGGGAGGGATGGAACAGATACGCAGTATTTT. It codes for CSVNNSGRDGTDTQYF.

This chain uses TRBV7-2 with TRBJ2-7; tentatively, D is TRBD2 (5 bases). The CDR3 spans 14 residues. The germline gives CDR1 SGHTA, CDR2 FQGNSA. Between the trimmed V and J ends, which lost 6 bases and 1 base, there was a span of 13 bases. CDR3 sequence: CASRSLGGSYEQYF. The CDR3 DNA sequence: TGTGCCAGCAGATCCCTGGGCGGGTCCTACGAGCAGTACTTC.

The chain couples TRBV5-6 to TRBJ2-7; maybe TRBD2 (5 bases). Germline V gene lookup returns CDR1 SGHDT and CDR2 YYEEEE. This CDR3 has 13 amino acids. The ends were cut back, 4 bases at V and 2 bases at J, with 10 bases in the middle. CDR3 sequence reads: CASSPDGAYEQYF. The CDR3 nucleotides read TGTGCCAGCAGCCCGGACGGGGCCTACGAGCAGTACTTC.

This clone has only one observation. The V and J genes are TRBV6-6 and TRBJ1-1; no clear D. Germline V gives CDR1 MNHNY, CDR2 SVGAGI (reference sequence). Deletions cut 6 bases from V and 1 base from J, with 15 bases between. This CDR3 region has 15 residues. CDR3 region: CASRLDRGGNTEAFF. CDR3 in DNA: TGTGCCAGCAGATTGGATCGGGGAGGGAACACTGAAGCTTTCTTT.

This chain connects TRBV6-1 to TRBJ2-5; no clear D. This CDR3 region has 14 residues. Trimming left V 0 bases short and J 2 bases short, with 7 bases between. The germline V gene encodes CDR1 MNHNS and CDR2 SASEGT. CDR3 protein: CASSEARVQETQYF. In nucleotides, the CDR3 is TGTGCCAGCAGTGAAGCGCGCGTTCAAGAGACCCAGTACTTC.

The J gene is TRBJ1-1, the V gene TRBV7-2; no reliable D call. Germline V gene sequence: CDR1 SGHTA, CDR2 FQGNSA. The CDR3 totals 12 residues. With 2 bases removed from V and 9 bases from J, the gap between germline ends came to 10 bases. CDR3 in DNA: TGTGCCAGCAGCTTAATCGGGTATCAAGCTTTCTTT. Its protein product is CASSLIGYQAFF.

The chain couples TRBV4-2 to TRBJ1-4; D is perhaps TRBD1 (5 bases). V was trimmed by 4 bases and J by 0 bases, leaving 6 bases between them. In germline, CDR1 is LGHNA, CDR2 YNFKEQ. The CDR3 consists of 14 residues. This CDR3 is CASSPQATNEKLFF. CDR3 DNA sequence: TGTGCCAGCAGCCCACAGGCAACTAATGAAAAACTGTTTTTT.

The V and J genes are TRBV5-1 and TRBJ1-3; 7 bases fit TRBD1. CDR1 is SGHRS and CDR2 is YFSETQ in the germline V gene. The CDR3 has 14 amino acids. The V segment lost 0 bases and the J segment 8 bases; nucleotides outside the gene matches: 5. Here the CDR3 DNA reads TGCGCCAGCAGCTTGGTAGCGGGGACAGACACCATATATTTT. This sequence encodes CASSLVAGTDTIYF.

The chain carries TRBV5-4 and TRBJ2-5, with TRBD2 matching over 9 bases. The CDR3 has 14 residues. The V and J ends lost 0 bases and 5 bases, in that order; junction bases with no gene match: 2. Germline CDR1 SGHNT, CDR2 YYREEE (reference sequence). The CDR3 DNA sequence: TGTGCCAGCAGCTTGGGCGGGAGGGCGGAGACCCAGTACTTC. Residues: CASSLGGRAETQYF.

The genes are TRBV5-1 and TRBJ1-2; D ambiguous. Looked up from germline, CDR1 is SGHRS and CDR2 is YFSETQ. This CDR3 contains 15 residues. V was cut by 2 bases and J by 4 bases, with 15 bases left in between. This CDR3 is CASSFSGSGGYGYTF. For the CDR3, the DNA is TGCGCCAGCAGCTTTTCGGGTAGTGGCGGCTATGGCTACACCTTC.

The chain employs TRBV28 and TRBJ2-3; 7 positions match TRBD1. V gave up 1 base and J gave up 2 bases; unmatched junction bases: 15. The CDR3 extends over 19 amino acids. The V gene's germline CDR1 is MDHEN and CDR2 SYDVKM. The CDR3 is CASSLSSVTGMGHTDTQYF. The CDR3 region has the DNA TGTGCCAGCAGTTTATCTTCCGTGACAGGGATGGGACACACAGATACGCAGTATTTT.

The V call is TRBV7-8, the J call TRBJ2-1; TRBD2 agrees at 7 bases. V gave up 3 bases and J gave up 8 bases; unmatched junction bases: 16. The length of the CDR3 is 17 residues. Looked up from germline, CDR1 is SGHVS and CDR2 is FQNEAQ. CDR3 DNA: TGTGCCAGCAGCTTTTCCCGGGCGGGAGAGGTCAGCGATGAGCAGTTCTTC. This sequence encodes CASSFSRAGEVSDEQFF.

The chain employs TRBV25-1 and TRBJ2-7, with 10 bases lining up with TRBD1. The ends lost 6 bases at V and 4 bases at J; junction bases unmatched: 3. The CDR3 is 13 residues long. Germline CDR1 and CDR2: MGHDK and SYGVNS. The CDR3, as DNA: TGTGCCAGCAGAAGACAGGGGGCATACGAGCAGTACTTC. Translation gives CASRRQGAYEQYF.

The V and J genes are TRBV19 and TRBJ2-7; tentatively, D is TRBD1 (5 bases). The germline V and J ends were trimmed by 5 bases and 2 bases, with 13 bases remaining between them. The CDR3 covers 14 residues. CDR1 is LNHDA and CDR2 is SQIVND in the germline V gene (reference sequence). The CDR3 sequence is CASSSPQGAYEQYF. DNA for the CDR3: TGTGCCAGTAGTTCACCGCAGGGTGCCTACGAGCAGTACTTC.

The chain has TRBV6-4 and TRBJ2-1; 10 bases fit TRBD2. After removal of 5 bases from V and 5 bases from J, the junction contained 3 bases not matched to a gene. This CDR3 region has 14 residues. Germline V gives CDR1 MRHNA, CDR2 SNTAGT. The CDR3 loop reads CASSPSGSNNEQFF. The CDR3 DNA is TGTGCCAGCAGTCCTAGCGGGAGTAACAATGAGCAGTTCTTC.

The rearrangement uses TRBV28 and TRBJ1-5, with TRBD1 identical over 7 bases. The CDR3 spans 15 residues. Germline values: CDR1 MDHEN, CDR2 SYDVKM. The J segment lost 0 bases and the V segment lost 3 bases, leaving 2 bases of the junction unmatched. DNA of the CDR3: TGTGCCAGCAGTTTGGGGACAGCTAGCAATCAGCCCCAGCATTTT. Translation: CASSLGTASNQPQHF.

The chain is built from TRBV7-6 and TRBJ2-3; D gene uncertain. Trimming removed 2 bases at V and 6 bases at J, with 21 bases between. The CDR3 is 17 residues long. Germline-derived CDR1 and CDR2 are SGHVS and FNYEAQ. The CDR3 sequence: CASSLLTVGSSSDTQYF. The CDR3 nucleotides are TGTGCCAGCAGCTTATTGACCGTGGGTAGTAGCTCCGATACGCAGTATTTT. Combining the CDR3 with reference TRBV7-6 and TRBJ2-3 gives the whole variable domain GAGVSQSPRYKVTKRGQDVALRCDPISGHVSLYWYRQALGQGPEFLTYFNYEAQQDKSGLPNDRFSAERPEGSISTLTIQRTEQRDSAMYRCASSLLTVGSSSDTQYFGPGTRLTVL.

The chain employs TRBV7-2 and TRBJ2-1; D is undetermined. Germline V gene data show CDR1 as SGHTA and CDR2 as FQGNSA. V lost 2 bases to trimming and J lost 7 bases, with 12 bases between them. CDR3 length equals 14 residues. This CDR3 reads CASSLTISRNEQFF. CDR3 DNA sequence: TGTGCCAGCAGCTTAACTATCAGCCGAAATGAGCAGTTCTTC.